This T cell receptor (beta chain) originates from a study of vaccination and CD4 T cells after COVID-19. Study information: Each post-COVID sample was drawn after diagnosis, and the median interval was around 100 days (range 35 to 161). The post-vaccine samples came a median around 75 days after dose two (range 14 to 241).

Treatment indicated: approximately nine-day PBMC culture with coronavirus spike peptide pools or control peptides (ViraFEST assay). Once peptide pools had expanded antigen-specific T cells, ViraFEST sequenced TCRs. The CDR3 loop spans 14 amino acids. V was shortened by 4 bases and J by 0 bases, with 10 bases between the two germline ends. Germline loops: CDR1 DFQATT, CDR2 SNEGSKA (reference sequence). This clonotype is classed as medium-sized (0.01 to 0.1%). As yet, its antigen is unknown. The Oncomine TCR Beta short-read assay was applied to DNA of cultured CD4+ T cells. Each CDR3 protein gets one entry after TCRdb re-called the PCR reads with MiXCR. The table lists 5,500 to 7,500 distinct CDR3 sequences, roughly 22% of them singletons.

V usage is TRBV20-1 and J usage is TRBJ1-5, with D perhaps matching TRBD1 (5 bases). Sequencing used CD4+ T cells from blood, cultured in vitro, obtained after SARS-CoV-2 vaccination. The TCR sequence derives from a human donor who had recovered from COVID-19. The CDR3 coding sequence is TGCAGTGCTACCCGGGGCCTTAGCAATCAGCCCCAGCATTTT. Encoded protein: CSATRGLSNQPQHF.